The 10 T cell receptor beta chains in this list originate from one sample, sequenced in a study of radiation and T cells in renal cell carcinoma. Using immunoSEQ multiplex PCR, the repertoire was profiled, and TCRdb retains in-frame clones only, with some absent. The sample carries over 55,000 clones, around 78% recorded once. This sample's time point: blood 2 weeks post-SBRT. The treatment: 15 Gy SBRT to primary tumor, nephrectomy 4 weeks later. Source: blood, taken from a patient whose treatment included radiotherapy and nephrectomy. Receptors were obtained from a man in his 60s with renal cell carcinoma.

This clone has just a few counts. This chain uses TRBV29-1 with TRBJ1-2; TRBD1 might be the D (6 bases). Per germline, CDR1 SQVTM and CDR2 ANQGSEA. V was clipped by 0 bases and J by 7 bases, with 9 bases between them. The CDR3 has 12 amino acids. CDR3 loop: CSVEEGGGGYTF. The CDR3 nucleotides read TGCAGCGTTGAAGAAGGGGGAGGTGGCTACACCTTC. Full variable domain (missing parts from reference TRBV29-1 and TRBJ1-2): SAVISQKPSRDICQRGTSLTIQCQVDSQVTMMFWYRQQPGQSLTLIATANQGSEATYESGFVIDKFPISRPNLTFSTLTVSNMSPEDSSIYLCSVEEGGGGYTFGSGTRLTVV.

This clone was seen only a few times. The rearrangement joins TRBV4-3 to TRBJ1-6; D not resolved. Germline V gives CDR1 LGHNA, CDR2 YSLEER. V lost 4 bases and J 10 bases, leaving 14 bases between the germline ends. The CDR3 contains 14 residues. The chain's CDR3 is CASSRDLATSPLHF. For the CDR3, the DNA is TGCGCCAGCAGCCGAGACCTTGCAACATCACCCCTCCACTTT.

The rearrangement uses TRBV29-1 and TRBJ2-7, with 7 bases matching TRBD2. This CDR3 spans 12 amino acids. With 5 bases clipped from V and 2 bases from J, the junction kept 3 bases outside the gene matches. Germline assignment: CDR1 SQVTM and CDR2 ANQGSEA. CDR3 region: CSVRGGTYEQYF. DNA of the CDR3: TGCAGCGTTCGCGGGGGAACCTACGAGCAGTACTTC.

The chain links TRBV7-9 to TRBJ2-1, with 7 bases fitting TRBD2. Germline V lookup: CDR1 SEHNR, CDR2 FQNEAQ (reference sequence). Trimming took 5 bases from V and 2 from J; bases not matched to a gene: 6. The CDR3 is 15 amino acids. The CDR3 here is CASSPSGVTYNEQFF. The CDR3, as DNA: TGTGCCAGCAGCCCGAGCGGGGTAACCTACAATGAGCAGTTCTTC.

This CDR3 is CASLIGRLMNTEAFF. DNA of the CDR3: TGTGCCAGCCTGATTGGGAGATTAATGAACACTGAAGCTTTCTTT. V gene TRBV6-1 combines with J gene TRBJ1-1; D is unclear. Germline assignment: CDR1 MNHNS and CDR2 SASEGT. The CDR3 runs to 15 residues. Trimming pared 8 bases from V and 0 bases from J, leaving 16 bases between.

CDR3 protein: CASGRGSAYEQYF. For the CDR3, the DNA is TGTGCTAGTGGGCGCGGGTCCGCCTACGAGCAGTACTTC. The chain combines TRBV12-5 with TRBJ2-7; a possible D gene is TRBD2 (5 bases). Germline loops: CDR1 LGHNT, CDR2 FRNRAP. Trimming took off 6 bases at V and 2 bases at J, with 11 bases between the two ends. This CDR3 spans 13 amino acids.

The chain couples TRBV5-6 to TRBJ2-1, with D uncertain. V was shortened by 0 bases and J by 0 bases, with 7 bases between the two germline ends. Looked up from germline, CDR1 is SGHDT and CDR2 is YYEEEE. This CDR3 region has 15 residues. DNA of the CDR3: TGTGCCAGCAGCTTGGCCTATTTCTCCTACAATGAGCAGTTCTTC. Translated, it gives CASSLAYFSYNEQFF.

V is TRBV5-6 and J is TRBJ1-3, with D possibly matching TRBD1 (5 bases). Looked up from germline, CDR1 is SGHDT and CDR2 is YYEEEE. This CDR3 is 16 amino acids long. Trimming left V 3 bases short and J 3 bases short, with 16 bases between. Here the CDR3 DNA reads TGTGCCAGCAGCTACGGGACGGGGGAAGGTGGAAACACCATATATTTT. Translation: CASSYGTGEGGNTIYF. Filled out from reference TRBV5-6 and TRBJ1-3, the complete variable domain reads DAGVTQSPTHLIKTRGQQVTLRCSPKSGHDTVSWYQQALGQGPQFIFQYYEEEERQRGNFPDRFSGHQFPNYSSELNVNALLLGDSALYLCASSYGTGEGGNTIYFGEGSWLTVV.

Comments on this clone: Other DNA sequences in the sample encode the same CDR3. CDR3 residues: CASSEGLATDTQYF. CDR3 DNA sequence: TGCGCCAGCAGTGAGGGTCTAGCTACAGATACGCAGTATTTT. The chain employs TRBV10-2 and TRBJ2-3; tentative D call: TRBD2 (5 bases). V lost 2 bases and J lost 3, with 9 bases in between. Germline V gene lookup returns CDR1 WSHSY and CDR2 SAAADI. This CDR3 has 14 amino acids.

This clone was seen a handful of times. The chain carries TRBV2 and TRBJ2-7; TRBD1 aligns across 9 bases. The V and J ends lost 6 bases and 5 bases, in that order; junction bases with no gene match: 5. The CDR3 sequence is 13 residues long. The germline V gene has CDR1 SNHLY and CDR2 FYNNEI. This CDR3 reads CASRSGQGNEQYF. DNA of the CDR3: TGTGCCAGCAGGTCGGGACAGGGAAACGAGCAGTACTTC.